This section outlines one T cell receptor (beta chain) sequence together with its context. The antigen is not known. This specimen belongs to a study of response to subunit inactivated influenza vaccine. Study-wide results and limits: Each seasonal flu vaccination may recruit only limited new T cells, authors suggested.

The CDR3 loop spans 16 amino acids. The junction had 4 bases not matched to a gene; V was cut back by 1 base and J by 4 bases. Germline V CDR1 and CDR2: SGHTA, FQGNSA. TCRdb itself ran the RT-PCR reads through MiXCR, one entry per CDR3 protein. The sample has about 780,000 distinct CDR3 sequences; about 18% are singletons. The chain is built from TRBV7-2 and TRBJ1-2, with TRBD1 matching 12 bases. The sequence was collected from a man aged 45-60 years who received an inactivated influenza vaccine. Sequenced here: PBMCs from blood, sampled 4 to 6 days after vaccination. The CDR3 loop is CASSLEGTGGSYGYTF. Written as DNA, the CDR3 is TGTGCCAGCAGCTTAGAGGGGACAGGGGGCAGCTATGGCTACACCTTC.